This paragraph covers one T cell receptor (beta chain) sequence. Its antigen is unidentified. Generated by immunoSEQ multiplex PCR, the TCRdb table keeps only in-frame clones and is missing some. The sample comprises under 150,000 clones, just over 90% of which are singletons, and roughly 1% rests with the top ten. The data stem from a study of OX40 agonist ivuxolimab in advanced cancers. For the study at large: Enrollees could have had prior anti-PD-1, anti-PD-L1 or anti-CTLA-4 therapy, which about 42% had received. General study points: In general, CD8+ T cells held more expanded clones than CD4+ did, on average.

This CDR3 has 13 residues. V lost 4 bases, J lost 2 bases, and 8 bases lay in between. CDR1 is LNHDA, CDR2 SQIVND, per germline (reference sequence). The source of this sequence is an adult with an advanced solid tumor such as melanoma, head and neck, liver or kidney cancer. This sequence joins TRBV19 and TRBJ1-1; the D is unclear. Sequencing was performed on CD4+ or CD8+ T cells sorted from blood, taken in a trial of the OX40 agonist ivuxolimab. The CDR3 nucleotides are TGTGCCAGTAGTAGGCCGGGAAACACTGAAGCTTTCTTT. It specifies CASSRPGNTEAFF. The full variable domain, in which reference TRBV19 and TRBJ1-1 provide the parts outside the CDR3, is DGGITQSPKYLFRKEGQNVTLSCEQNLNHDAMYWYRQDPGQGLRLIYYSQIVNDFQKGDIAEGYSVSREKKESFPLTVTSAQKNPTAFYLCASSRPGNTEAFFGQGTRLTVV.